The present T cell receptor (beta chain) was sequenced within a study of spatial heterogeneity in lung cancer. Germline V lookup: CDR1 SGHTA, CDR2 FQGNSA. The CDR3 covers 16 residues. V was pared by 4 bases and J by 4 bases, with 11 bases of the junction left unmatched. The time point: sample taken at primary tumor resection. Sequencing of whole RNA from tumor, nontumor lung or frozen PBMC involved no sorting. TCRdb reanalysed the 5' RACE reads using MiXCR and keeps one entry per CDR3 protein. This table has 15,000 or so distinct CDR3 sequences, about 10% appearing once. The specimen comprised PBMCs, sampled at surgery. This receptor was obtained from a female donor with early-stage non-small cell lung cancer. V and J are TRBV7-2 and TRBJ2-5; 8 nucleotides align to TRBD1. The CDR3, as DNA: TGTGCCAGCAGCTCACGGGGCAGGGGGCGCCTAGAGACCCAGTACTTC. It encodes CASSSRGRGRLETQYF.